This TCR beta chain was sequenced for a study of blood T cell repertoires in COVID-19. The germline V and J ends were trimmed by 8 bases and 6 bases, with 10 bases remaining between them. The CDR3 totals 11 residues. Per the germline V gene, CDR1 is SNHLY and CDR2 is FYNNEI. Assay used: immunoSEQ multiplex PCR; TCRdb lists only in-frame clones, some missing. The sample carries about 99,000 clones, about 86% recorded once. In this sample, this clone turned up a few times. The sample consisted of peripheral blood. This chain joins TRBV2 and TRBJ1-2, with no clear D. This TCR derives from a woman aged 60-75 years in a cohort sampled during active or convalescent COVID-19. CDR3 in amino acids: CASGGIDGYTF. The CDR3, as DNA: TGTGCCAGCGGCGGGATCGATGGCTACACCTTC. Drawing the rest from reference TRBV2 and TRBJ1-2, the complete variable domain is EPEVTQTPSHQVTQMGQEVILRCVPISNHLYFYWYRQILGQKVEFLVSFYNNEISEKSEIFDDQFSVERPDGSNFTLKIRSTKLEDSAMYFCASGGIDGYTFGSGTRLTVV.